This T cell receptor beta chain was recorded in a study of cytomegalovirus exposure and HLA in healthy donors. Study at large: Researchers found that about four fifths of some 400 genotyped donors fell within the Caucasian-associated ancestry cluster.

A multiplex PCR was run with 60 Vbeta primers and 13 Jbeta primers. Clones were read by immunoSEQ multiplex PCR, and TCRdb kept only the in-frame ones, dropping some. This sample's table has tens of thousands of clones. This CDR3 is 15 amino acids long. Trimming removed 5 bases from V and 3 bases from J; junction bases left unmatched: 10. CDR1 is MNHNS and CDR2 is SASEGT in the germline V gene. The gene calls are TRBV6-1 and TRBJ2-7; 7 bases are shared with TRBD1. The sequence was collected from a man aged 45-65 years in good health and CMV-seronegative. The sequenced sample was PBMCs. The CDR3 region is CASSSFRGQNYEQYF. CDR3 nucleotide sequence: TGTGCCAGCAGTTCGTTCCGGGGACAGAACTACGAGCAGTACTTC.